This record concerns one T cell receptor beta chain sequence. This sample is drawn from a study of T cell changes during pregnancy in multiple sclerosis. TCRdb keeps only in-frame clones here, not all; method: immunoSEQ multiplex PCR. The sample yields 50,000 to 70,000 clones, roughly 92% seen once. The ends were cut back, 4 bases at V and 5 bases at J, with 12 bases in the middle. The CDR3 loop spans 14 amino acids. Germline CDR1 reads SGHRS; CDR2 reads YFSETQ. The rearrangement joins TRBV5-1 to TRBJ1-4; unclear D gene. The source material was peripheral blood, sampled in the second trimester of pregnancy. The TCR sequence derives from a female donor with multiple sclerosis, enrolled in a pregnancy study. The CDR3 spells CASSDTTLNEKLFF. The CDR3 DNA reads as TGCGCCAGCAGCGACACAACTCTCAATGAAAAACTGTTTTTT.